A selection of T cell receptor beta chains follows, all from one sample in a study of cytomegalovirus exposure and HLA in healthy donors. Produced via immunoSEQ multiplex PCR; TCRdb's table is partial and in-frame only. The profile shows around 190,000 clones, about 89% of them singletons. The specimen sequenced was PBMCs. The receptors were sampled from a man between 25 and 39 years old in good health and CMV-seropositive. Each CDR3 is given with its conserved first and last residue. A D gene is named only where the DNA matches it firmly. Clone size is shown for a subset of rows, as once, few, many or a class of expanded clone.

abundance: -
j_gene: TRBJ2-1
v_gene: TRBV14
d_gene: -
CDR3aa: CASSPLGLNEQFF
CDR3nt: TGTGCCAGCAGCCCCTTGGGACTCAATGAGCAGTTCTTC

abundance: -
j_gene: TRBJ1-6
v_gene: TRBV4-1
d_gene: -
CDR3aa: CASSQPVPTAYNSPLHF
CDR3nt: TGCGCCAGCAGCCAACCCGTCCCTACGGCCTATAATTCACCCCTCCACTTT

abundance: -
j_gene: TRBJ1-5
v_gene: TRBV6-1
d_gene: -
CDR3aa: CASISSPGDQPQHF
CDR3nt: TGTGCCAGCATCTCGTCCCCGGGGGACCAGCCCCAGCATTTT

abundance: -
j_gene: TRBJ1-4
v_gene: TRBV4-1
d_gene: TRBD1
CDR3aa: CASSHRGQELFF
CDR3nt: TGCGCCAGCAGCCACAGGGGGCAGGAACTGTTTTTT

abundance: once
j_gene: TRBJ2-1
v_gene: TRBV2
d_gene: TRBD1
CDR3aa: CASIKGQNEQFF
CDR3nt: TGTGCCAGCATTAAGGGACAGAATGAGCAGTTCTTC

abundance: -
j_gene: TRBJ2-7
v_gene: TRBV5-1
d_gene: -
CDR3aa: CASSLGRGSYEQYF
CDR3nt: TGCGCCAGCAGCTTGGGCAGGGGCTCCTACGAGCAGTACTTC

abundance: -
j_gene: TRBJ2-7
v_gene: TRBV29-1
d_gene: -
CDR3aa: CSVVPGGTIVEQYF
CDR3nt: TGCAGCGTGGTCCCGGGCGGGACGATCGTGGAGCAGTACTTC

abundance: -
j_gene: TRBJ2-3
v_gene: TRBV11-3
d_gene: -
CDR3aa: CASSLGAGGAVDTQYF
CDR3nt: TGTGCCAGCAGCTTAGGTGCTGGGGGGGCCGTAGATACGCAGTATTTT

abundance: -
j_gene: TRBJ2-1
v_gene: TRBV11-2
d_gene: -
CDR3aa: CASSLIYNEQFF
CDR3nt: TGTGCCAGCAGCTTAATCTACAATGAGCAGTTCTTC

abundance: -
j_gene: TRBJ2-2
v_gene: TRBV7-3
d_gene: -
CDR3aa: CASSFAGGTGELFF
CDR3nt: TGTGCCAGCAGCTTTGCTGGGGGCACCGGGGAGCTGTTTTTT

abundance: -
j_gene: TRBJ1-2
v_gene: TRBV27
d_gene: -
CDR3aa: CASSSLTGKDYGYTF
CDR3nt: TGTGCCAGCAGTTCACTGACCGGGAAGGACTATGGCTACACCTTC

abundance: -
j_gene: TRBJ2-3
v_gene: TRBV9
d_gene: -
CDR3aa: CASGQGRSTDTQYF
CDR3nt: TGTGCCAGCGGGCAGGGAAGGTCCACAGATACGCAGTATTTT

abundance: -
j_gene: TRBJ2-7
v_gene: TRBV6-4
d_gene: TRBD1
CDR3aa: CASSALGTGQSCEQYF
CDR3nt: TGTGCCAGCAGTGCCCTTGGGACAGGTCAGAGCTGCGAGCAGTACTTC

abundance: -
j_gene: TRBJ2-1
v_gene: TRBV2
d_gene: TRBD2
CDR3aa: CASSELAVVDEQFF
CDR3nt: TGTGCCAGCAGTGAACTAGCGGTAGTCGATGAGCAGTTCTTC

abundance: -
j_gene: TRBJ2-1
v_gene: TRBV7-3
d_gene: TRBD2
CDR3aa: CASSHFGLAGRGEQFF
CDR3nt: TGTGCCAGCAGCCACTTTGGACTAGCGGGACGGGGTGAGCAGTTCTTC

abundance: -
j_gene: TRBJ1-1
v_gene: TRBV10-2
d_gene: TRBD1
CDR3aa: CASSESGTANTEAFF
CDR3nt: TGCGCCAGCAGTGAGTCCGGGACAGCTAACACTGAAGCTTTCTTT

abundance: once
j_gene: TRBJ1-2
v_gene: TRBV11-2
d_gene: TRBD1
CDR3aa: CASSSFWTGGVYGYTF
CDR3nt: TGTGCCAGCAGCTCCTTCTGGACAGGGGGCGTCTATGGCTACACCTTC

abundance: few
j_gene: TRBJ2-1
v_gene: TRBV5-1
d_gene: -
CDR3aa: CASSLGGASYNEQFF
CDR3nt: TGCGCCAGCAGCTTGGGGGGCGCTTCCTACAATGAGCAGTTCTTC

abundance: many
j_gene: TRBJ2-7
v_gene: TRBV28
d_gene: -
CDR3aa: CASSLVSYEQYF
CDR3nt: TGTGCCAGCAGTTTGGTCTCCTACGAGCAGTACTTC

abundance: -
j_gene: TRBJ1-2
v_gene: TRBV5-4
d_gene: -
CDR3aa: CASNEGATYGYTF
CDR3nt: TGTGCCTCCAACGAAGGGGCAACCTATGGCTACACCTTC

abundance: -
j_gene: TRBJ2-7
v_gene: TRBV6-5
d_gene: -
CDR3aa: CASRRIRTDAYEQYF
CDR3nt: TGTGCCAGCAGGCGTATTAGGACAGACGCCTACGAGCAGTACTTC

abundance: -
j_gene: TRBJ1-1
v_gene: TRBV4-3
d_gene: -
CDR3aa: CASSQARMNTEAFF
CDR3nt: TGCGCCAGCAGCCAAGCTCGCATGAACACTGAAGCTTTCTTT

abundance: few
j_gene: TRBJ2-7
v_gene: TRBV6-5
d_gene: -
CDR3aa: CASSPHGSTYEQYF
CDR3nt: TGTGCCAGCAGTCCCCATGGGTCTACCTACGAGCAGTACTTC

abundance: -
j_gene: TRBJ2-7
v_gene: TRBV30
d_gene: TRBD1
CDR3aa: CAWNTATGRSNEQYF
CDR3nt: TGTGCCTGGAATACCGCGACAGGGAGATCCAACGAGCAGTACTTC

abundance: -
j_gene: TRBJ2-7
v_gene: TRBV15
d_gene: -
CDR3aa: CATREATGPTSYYEQYF
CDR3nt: TGTGCCACTAGGGAGGCGACAGGACCTACAAGTTACTACGAGCAGTACTTC

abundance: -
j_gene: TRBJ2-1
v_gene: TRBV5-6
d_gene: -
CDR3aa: CASSWTANEQFF
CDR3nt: TGTGCCAGCAGCTGGACCGCAAATGAGCAGTTCTTC

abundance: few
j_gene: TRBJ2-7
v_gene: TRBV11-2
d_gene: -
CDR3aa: CAGLGGNYEQYF
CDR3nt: TGTGCCGGTCTTGGGGGGAACTACGAGCAGTACTTC

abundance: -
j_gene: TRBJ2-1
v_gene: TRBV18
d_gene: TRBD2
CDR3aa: CASSPGTSGPNEQFF
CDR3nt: TGTGCCAGCTCACCTGGGACTAGCGGGCCCAATGAGCAGTTCTTC

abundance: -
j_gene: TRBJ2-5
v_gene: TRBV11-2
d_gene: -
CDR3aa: CASSLLYGTQETQYF
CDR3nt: TGTGCCAGCAGCTTGCTTTATGGGACCCAAGAGACCCAGTACTTC

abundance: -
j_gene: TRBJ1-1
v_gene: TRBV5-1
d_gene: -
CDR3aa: CASSLRSGDEVMNTEAFF
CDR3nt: TGCGCCAGCAGCTTGAGGTCTGGGGACGAGGTCATGAACACTGAAGCTTTCTTT

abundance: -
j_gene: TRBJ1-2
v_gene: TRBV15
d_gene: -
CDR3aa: CATSREGGYNGYTF
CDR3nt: TGTGCCACCAGCAGAGAAGGCGGATACAATGGCTACACCTTC

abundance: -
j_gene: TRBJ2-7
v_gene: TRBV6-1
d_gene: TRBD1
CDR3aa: CASRAWDRADEQYF
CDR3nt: TGTGCCAGCAGGGCCTGGGACAGGGCGGACGAGCAGTACTTC

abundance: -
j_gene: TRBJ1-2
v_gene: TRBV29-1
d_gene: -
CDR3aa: CSVESVGDLGGYTF
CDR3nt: TGCAGCGTTGAGTCCGTTGGGGATCTCGGTGGCTACACCTTC

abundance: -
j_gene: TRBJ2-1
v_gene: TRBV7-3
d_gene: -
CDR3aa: CASSSHLPSSYNEQFF
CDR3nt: TGTGCCAGCAGCTCCCACTTGCCGAGCTCCTACAATGAGCAGTTCTTC

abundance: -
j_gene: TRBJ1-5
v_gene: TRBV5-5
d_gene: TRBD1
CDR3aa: CASSNGDRINQPQHF
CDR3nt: TGTGCCAGCAGCAACGGGGACAGAATCAATCAGCCCCAGCATTTT

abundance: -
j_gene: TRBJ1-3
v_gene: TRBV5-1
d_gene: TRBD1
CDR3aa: CASSSEGTDSGNTIYF
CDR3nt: TGCGCCAGCAGCTCCGAAGGGACAGACTCTGGAAACACCATATATTTT

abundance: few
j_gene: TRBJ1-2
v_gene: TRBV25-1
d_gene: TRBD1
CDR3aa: CASRQGDGYTF
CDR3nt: TGTGCCAGTCGACAGGGCGATGGCTACACCTTC

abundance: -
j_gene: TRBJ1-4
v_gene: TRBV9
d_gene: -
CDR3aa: CASSASANSNEKLFF
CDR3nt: TGTGCCAGCAGCGCCTCGGCGAACTCGAATGAAAAACTGTTTTTT

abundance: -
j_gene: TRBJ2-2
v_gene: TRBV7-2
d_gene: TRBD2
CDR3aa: CASSSQLAGDTGELFF
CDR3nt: TGTGCCAGCAGTTCTCAACTAGCGGGGGACACCGGGGAGCTGTTTTTT

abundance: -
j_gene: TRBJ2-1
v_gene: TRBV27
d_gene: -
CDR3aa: CASSYRGSSYNEQFF
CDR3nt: TGTGCCAGCAGTTATCGGGGGAGCTCCTACAATGAGCAGTTCTTC

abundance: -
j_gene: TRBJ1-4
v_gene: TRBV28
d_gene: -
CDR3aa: CASSPASADGLNEKLFF
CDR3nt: TGTGCCAGCAGCCCAGCCTCCGCGGACGGCCTTAATGAAAAACTGTTTTTT

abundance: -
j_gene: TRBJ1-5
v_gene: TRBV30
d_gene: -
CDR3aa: CAWSVGLPGLYSNQPQHF
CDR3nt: TGTGCCTGGAGTGTAGGGCTCCCAGGGCTGTATAGCAATCAGCCCCAGCATTTT

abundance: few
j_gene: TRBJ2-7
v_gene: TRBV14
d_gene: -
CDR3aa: CASSQDEALPYEQYF
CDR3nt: TGTGCCAGCAGCCAAGATGAGGCTCTTCCCTACGAGCAGTACTTC

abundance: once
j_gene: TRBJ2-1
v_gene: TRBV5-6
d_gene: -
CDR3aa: CASSLGLSLDEQFF
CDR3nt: TGTGCCAGCAGCCTCGGACTCTCCCTGGATGAGCAGTTCTTC

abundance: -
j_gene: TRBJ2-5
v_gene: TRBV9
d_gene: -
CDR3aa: CASSVNTKETQYF
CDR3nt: TGTGCCAGCAGCGTAAACACCAAAGAGACCCAGTACTTC

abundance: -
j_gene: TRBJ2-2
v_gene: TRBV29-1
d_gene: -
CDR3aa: CSVPDRSGELFF
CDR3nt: TGCAGCGTCCCGGACCGATCGGGGGAGCTGTTTTTT

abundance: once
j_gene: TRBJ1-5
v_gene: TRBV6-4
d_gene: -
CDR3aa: CASSGRGWRICNQPQHF
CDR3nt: TGTGCCAGCAGTGGCAGGGGCTGGCGTATTTGCAATCAGCCCCAGCATTTT

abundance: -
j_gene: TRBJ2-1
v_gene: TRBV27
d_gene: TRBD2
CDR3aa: CASRELAGGPHEQFF
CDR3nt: TGTGCCAGCAGAGAACTAGCGGGAGGGCCCCATGAGCAGTTCTTC

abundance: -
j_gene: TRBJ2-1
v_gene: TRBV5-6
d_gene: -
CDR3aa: CASSPIPARNEQFF
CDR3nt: TGTGCCAGCAGCCCCATCCCGGCGCGCAATGAGCAGTTCTTC

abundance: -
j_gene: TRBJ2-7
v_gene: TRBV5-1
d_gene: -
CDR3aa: CASSLDRAYEQYF
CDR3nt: TGCGCCAGCAGCTTGGACAGGGCCTACGAGCAGTACTTC

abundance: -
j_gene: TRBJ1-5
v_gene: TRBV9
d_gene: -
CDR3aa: CASSVGANQPQHF
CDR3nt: TGTGCCAGCAGCGTAGGGGCAAATCAGCCCCAGCATTTT

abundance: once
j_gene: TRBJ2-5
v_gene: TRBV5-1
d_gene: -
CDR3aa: CASSTRQETQYF
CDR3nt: TGCGCCAGCAGCACCAGACAAGAGACCCAGTACTTC

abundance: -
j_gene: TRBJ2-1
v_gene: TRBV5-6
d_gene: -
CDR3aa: CASSTNRDGHNEQFF
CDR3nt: TGTGCCAGCAGCACTAACCGGGACGGACACAATGAGCAGTTCTTC

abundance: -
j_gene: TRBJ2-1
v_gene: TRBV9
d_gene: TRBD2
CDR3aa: CASSEVPSGEDNEQFF
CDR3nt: TGTGCCAGCAGCGAAGTGCCTAGCGGGGAAGACAATGAGCAGTTCTTC